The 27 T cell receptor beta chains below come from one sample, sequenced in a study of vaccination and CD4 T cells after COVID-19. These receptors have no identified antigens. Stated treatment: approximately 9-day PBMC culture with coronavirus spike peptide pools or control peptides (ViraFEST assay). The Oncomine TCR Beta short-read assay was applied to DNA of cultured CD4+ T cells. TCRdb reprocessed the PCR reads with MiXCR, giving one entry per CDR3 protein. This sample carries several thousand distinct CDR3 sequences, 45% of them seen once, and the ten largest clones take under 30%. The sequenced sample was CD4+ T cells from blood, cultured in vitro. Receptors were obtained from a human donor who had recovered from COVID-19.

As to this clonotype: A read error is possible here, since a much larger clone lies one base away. CDR3 sequence: CASRGSGINEQLF. The DNA for the CDR3 is TGTGCCAGCAGGGGTAGCGGGATCAATGAGCAGCTCTTC. The chain is built from TRBV27 and TRBJ2-1; 8 bases agree with TRBD2. The germline V gene encodes CDR1 MNHEY and CDR2 SMNVEV (reference sequence). The CDR3 has 13 residues.

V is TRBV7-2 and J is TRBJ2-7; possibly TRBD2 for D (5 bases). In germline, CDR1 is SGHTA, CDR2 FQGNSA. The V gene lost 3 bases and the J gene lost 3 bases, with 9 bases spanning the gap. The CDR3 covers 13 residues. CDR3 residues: CASSFGLLYEQYF. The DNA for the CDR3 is TGTGCCAGCAGCTTCGGACTGCTCTACGAGCAGTACTTC. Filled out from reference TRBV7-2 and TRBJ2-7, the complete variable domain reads GAGVSQSPSNKVTEKGKDVELRCDPISGHTALYWYRQSLGQGLEFLIYFQGNSAPDKSGLPSDRFSAERTGGSVSTLTIQRTQQEDSAVYLCASSFGLLYEQYFGPGTRLTVT.

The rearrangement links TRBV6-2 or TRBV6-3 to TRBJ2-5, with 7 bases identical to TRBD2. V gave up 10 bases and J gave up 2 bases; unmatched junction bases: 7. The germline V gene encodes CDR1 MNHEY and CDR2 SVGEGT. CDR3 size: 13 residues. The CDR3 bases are TGTGCCACCACCAAAGCGGGGCAAGAGACCCAGTACTTC. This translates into CATTKAGQETQYF.

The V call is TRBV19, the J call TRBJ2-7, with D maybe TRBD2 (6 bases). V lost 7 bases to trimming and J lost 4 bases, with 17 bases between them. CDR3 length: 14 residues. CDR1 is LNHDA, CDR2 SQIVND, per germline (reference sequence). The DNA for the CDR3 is TGTGCCAGTAAGAGTTCGGGAGAGATGTACGAGCAGTACTTC. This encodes CASKSSGEMYEQYF.

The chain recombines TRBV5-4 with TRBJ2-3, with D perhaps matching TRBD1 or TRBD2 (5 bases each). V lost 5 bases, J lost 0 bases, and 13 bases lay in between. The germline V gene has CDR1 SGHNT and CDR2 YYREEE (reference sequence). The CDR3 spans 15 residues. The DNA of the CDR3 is TGTGCCAGCAGTTCCGGGGCCCCTAGCACAGATACGCAGTATTTT. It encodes CASSSGAPSTDTQYF.

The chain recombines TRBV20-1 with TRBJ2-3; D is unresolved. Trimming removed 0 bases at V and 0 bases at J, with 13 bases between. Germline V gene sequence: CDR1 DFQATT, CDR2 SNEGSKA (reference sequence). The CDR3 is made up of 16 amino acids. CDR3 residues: CSARDPAGSSTDTQYF. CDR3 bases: TGCAGTGCTAGAGATCCCGCCGGTTCTAGCACAGATACGCAGTATTTT.

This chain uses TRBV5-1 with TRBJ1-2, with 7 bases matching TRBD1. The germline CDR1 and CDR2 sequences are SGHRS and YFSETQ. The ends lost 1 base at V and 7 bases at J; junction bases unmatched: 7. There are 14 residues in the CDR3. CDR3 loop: CASSLLSRGSGYTF. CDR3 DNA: TGCGCCAGCAGCTTGCTGAGCAGGGGGTCTGGCTACACCTTC.

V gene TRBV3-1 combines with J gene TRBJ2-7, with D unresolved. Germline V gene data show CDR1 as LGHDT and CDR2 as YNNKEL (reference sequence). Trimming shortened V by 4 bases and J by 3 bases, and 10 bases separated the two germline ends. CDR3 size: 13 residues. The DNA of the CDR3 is TGTGCCAGCAGCCTCACACCGGACTACGAGCAGTACTTC. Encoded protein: CASSLTPDYEQYF.

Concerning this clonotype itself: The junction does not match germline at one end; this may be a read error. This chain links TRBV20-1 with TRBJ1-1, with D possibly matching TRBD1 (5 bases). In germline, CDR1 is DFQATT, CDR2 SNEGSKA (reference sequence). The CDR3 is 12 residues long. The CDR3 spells CCASEGEREAFF. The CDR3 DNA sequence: TGCTGTGCTAGTGAAGGGGAACGTGAAGCTTTCTTT.

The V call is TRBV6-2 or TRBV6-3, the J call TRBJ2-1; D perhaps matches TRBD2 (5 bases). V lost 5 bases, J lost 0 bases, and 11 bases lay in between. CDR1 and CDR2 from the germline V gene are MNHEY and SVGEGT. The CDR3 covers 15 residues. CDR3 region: CASSLLGVSYNEQFF. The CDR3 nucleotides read TGTGCCAGCAGTCTACTAGGTGTCTCCTACAATGAGCAGTTCTTC.

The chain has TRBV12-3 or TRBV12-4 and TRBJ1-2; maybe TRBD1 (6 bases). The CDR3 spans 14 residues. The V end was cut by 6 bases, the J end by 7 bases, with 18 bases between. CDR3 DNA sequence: TGTGCCAGCAGCCCAAATCTGAGGGGGGGTGGCTACACCTTC. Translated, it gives CASSPNLRGGGYTF.

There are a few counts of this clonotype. As DNA, the CDR3 is TGTGCCAGCAGCTTAGGTACAGCGGGAGCTGCAGATACGCAGTATTTT. Translated: CASSLGTAGAADTQYF. This chain connects TRBV7-2 to TRBJ2-3; 8 bases are shared with TRBD2. Germline-derived CDR1 and CDR2 are SGHTA and FQGNSA. Trimming removed 1 base from V and 4 bases from J; junction bases left unmatched: 7. CDR3 length: 16 residues.

This CDR3 reads CASNRRQFSTDTQYF. The CDR3, as DNA: TGTGCCAGCAACCGAAGACAGTTTAGCACAGATACGCAGTATTTT. The chain employs TRBV27 and TRBJ2-3; tentatively, D is TRBD1 (5 bases). V was trimmed by 7 bases and J by 0 bases, leaving 14 bases between them. This CDR3 is 15 amino acids long. Germline CDR1 and CDR2: MNHEY and SMNVEV (reference sequence).

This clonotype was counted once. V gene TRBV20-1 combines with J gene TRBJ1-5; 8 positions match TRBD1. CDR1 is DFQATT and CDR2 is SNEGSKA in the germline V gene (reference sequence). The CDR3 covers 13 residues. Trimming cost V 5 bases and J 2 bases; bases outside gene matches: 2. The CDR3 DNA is TGCAGTGCTTACAGGGGGGGCAATCAGCCCCAGCATTTT. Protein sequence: CSAYRGGNQPQHF.

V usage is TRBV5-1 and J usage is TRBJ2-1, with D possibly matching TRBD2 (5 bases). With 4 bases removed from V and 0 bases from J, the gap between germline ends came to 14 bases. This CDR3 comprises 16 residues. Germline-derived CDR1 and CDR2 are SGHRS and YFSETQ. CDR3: CASSPGLGSSYNEQFF. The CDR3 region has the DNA TGCGCCAGCAGCCCTGGACTTGGGAGCTCCTACAATGAGCAGTTCTTC.

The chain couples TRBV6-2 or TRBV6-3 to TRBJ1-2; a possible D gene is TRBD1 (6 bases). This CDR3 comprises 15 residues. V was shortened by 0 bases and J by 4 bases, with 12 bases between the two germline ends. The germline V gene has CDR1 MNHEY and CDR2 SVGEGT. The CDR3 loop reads CASSYSNGGGYGYTF. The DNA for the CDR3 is TGTGCCAGCAGTTACTCGAACGGGGGCGGCTATGGCTACACCTTC.

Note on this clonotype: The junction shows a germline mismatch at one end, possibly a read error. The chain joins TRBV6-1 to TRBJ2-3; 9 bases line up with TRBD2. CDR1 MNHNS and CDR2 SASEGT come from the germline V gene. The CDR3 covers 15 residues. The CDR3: CASSQAGGGTDTQYF. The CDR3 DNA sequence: TGTGCCAGCAGTCAAGCGGGAGGTGGGACAGATACGCAGTATTTT.

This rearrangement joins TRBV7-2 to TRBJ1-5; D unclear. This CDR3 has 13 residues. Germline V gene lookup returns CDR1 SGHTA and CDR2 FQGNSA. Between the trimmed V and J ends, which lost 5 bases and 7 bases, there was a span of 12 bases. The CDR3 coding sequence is TGTGCCAGCAGCGATAGTCGGCGGCAGCCCCAGCATTTT. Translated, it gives CASSDSRRQPQHF.

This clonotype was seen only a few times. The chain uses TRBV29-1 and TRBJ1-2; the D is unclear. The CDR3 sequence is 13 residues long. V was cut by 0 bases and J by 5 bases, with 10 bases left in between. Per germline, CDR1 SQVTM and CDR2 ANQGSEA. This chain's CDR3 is CSVEDRTSYGYTF. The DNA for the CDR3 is TGCAGCGTTGAAGACAGGACCTCTTATGGCTACACCTTC.

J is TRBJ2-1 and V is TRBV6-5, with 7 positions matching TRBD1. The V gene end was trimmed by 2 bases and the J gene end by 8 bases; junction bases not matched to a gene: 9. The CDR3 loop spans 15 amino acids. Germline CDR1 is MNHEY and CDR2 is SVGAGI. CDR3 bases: TGTGCCAGCAGTTACCCATCGACAGGGCGGGATGAGCAGTTCTTC. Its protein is CASSYPSTGRDEQFF.

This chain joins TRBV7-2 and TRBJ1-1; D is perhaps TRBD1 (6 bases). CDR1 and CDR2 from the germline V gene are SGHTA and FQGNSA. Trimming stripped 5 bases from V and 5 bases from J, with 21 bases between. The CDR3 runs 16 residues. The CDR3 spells CASSAGPGQGTTEAFF. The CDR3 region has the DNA TGTGCCAGCAGCGCGGGCCCGGGACAAGGAACTACTGAAGCTTTCTTT.

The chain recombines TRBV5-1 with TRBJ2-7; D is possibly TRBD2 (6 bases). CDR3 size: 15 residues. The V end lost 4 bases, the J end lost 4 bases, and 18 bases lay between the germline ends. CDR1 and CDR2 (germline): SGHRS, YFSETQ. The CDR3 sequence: CASSGSGLRSYEQYF. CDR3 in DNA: TGCGCCAGCAGCGGATCGGGACTCCGTAGTTACGAGCAGTACTTC.

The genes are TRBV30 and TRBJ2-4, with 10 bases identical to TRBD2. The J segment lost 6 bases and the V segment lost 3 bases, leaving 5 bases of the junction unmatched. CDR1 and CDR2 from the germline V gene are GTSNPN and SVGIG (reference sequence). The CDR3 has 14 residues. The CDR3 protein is CAWRSSGGANIQYF. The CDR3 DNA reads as TGTGCCTGGAGATCCAGCGGGGGGGCAAACATTCAGTACTTC.

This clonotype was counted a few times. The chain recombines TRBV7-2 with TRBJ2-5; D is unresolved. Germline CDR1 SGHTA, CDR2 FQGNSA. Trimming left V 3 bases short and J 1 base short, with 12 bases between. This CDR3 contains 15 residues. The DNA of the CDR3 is TGTGCCAGCAGCTTTAATATGGGCCCCCAAGAGACCCAGTACTTC. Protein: CASSFNMGPQETQYF.

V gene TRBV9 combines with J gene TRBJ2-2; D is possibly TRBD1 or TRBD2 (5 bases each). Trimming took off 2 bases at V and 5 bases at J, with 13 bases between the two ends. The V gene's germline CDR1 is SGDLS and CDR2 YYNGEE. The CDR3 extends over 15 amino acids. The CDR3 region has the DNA TGTGCCAGCAGCGTTCCCGGGACGGCGACCGGGGAGCTGTTTTTT. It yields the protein CASSVPGTATGELFF.

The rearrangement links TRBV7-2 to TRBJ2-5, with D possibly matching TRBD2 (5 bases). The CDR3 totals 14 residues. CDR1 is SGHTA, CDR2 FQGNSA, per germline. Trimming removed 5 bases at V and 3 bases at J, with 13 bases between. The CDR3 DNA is TGTGCCAGCAGCCTATCCGGGATAGAAGAGACCCAGTACTTC. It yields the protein CASSLSGIEETQYF. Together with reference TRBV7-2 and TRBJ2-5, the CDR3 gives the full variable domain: GAGVSQSPSNKVTEKGKDVELRCDPISGHTALYWYRQSLGQGLEFLIYFQGNSAPDKSGLPSDRFSAERTGGSVSTLTIQRTQQEDSAVYLCASSLSGIEETQYFGPGTRLLVL.

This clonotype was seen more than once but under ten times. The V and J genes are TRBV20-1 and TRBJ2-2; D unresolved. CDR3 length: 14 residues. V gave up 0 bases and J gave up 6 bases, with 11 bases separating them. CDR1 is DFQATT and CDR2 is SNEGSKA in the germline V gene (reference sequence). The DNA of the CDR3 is TGCAGTGCTAGAGATCGGACGAGCCCCGGGGAGCTGTTTTTT. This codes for CSARDRTSPGELFF.